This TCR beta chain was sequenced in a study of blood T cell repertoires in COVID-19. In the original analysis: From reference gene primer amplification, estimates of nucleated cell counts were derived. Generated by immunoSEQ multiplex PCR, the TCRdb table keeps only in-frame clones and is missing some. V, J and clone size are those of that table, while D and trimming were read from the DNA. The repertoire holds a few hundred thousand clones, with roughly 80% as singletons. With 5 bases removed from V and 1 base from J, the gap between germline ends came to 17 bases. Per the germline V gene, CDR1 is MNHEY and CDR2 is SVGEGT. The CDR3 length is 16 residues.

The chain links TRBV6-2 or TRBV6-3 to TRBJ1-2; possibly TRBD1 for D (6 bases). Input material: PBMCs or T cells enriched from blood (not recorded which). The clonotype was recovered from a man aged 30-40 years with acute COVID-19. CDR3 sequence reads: CASSPDGTNHNYGYTF. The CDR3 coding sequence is TGTGCCAGCAGTCCAGACGGGACAAATCATAACTATGGCTACACCTTC.